The rows below give T cell receptor beta chains drawn from one sample of a study of blood T cell repertoires in COVID-19. TCRdb's table, derived via immunoSEQ multiplex PCR, lists solely in-frame clones and lacks some. The data show some 120,000 clones, around 90% seen once. Input material: peripheral blood. These receptors were collected from a man aged 50-60 years with active COVID-19. Each CDR3 is given with its conserved first and last residue. The order of the fields is CDR3 protein, CDR3 DNA, J gene, V gene, D gene, clone size. The D gene is left open where the match is weak. Clone size, where shown, is once, few, many, or a class for clones that have expanded.

cdr3_aa: CAWRLQGNTEAFF
cdr3_nt: TGTGCCTGGCGGTTACAGGGGAACACTGAAGCTTTCTTT
j_call: TRBJ1-1
v_call: TRBV30
d_call: .
clone_size: .

cdr3_aa: CASSLPQLAGGPNEQYF
cdr3_nt: TGTGCCAGCAGTCTACCCCAACTAGCGGGGGGGCCCAACGAGCAGTACTTC
j_call: TRBJ2-7
v_call: TRBV6-2/TRBV6-3
d_call: TRBD2
clone_size: .

cdr3_aa: CASSPGGGRSSPLHF
cdr3_nt: TGCGCCAGCAGCCCTGGCGGGGGGCGTTCTTCACCCCTCCACTTT
j_call: TRBJ1-6
v_call: TRBV5-1
d_call: .
clone_size: .

cdr3_aa: CATSGTRSLGTDTQYF
cdr3_nt: TGTGCCACCAGTGGGACTAGATCCCTCGGCACAGATACGCAGTATTTT
j_call: TRBJ2-3
v_call: TRBV24-1
d_call: TRBD2
clone_size: .

cdr3_aa: CASSLVGRPGVAFF
cdr3_nt: TGTGCCAGCAGCTTAGTAGGGCGGCCGGGAGTAGCTTTCTTT
j_call: TRBJ1-1
v_call: TRBV7-9
d_call: .
clone_size: .

cdr3_aa: CASSESTGIMKSSYEQYF
cdr3_nt: TGTGCCAGCAGTGAAAGTACAGGGATTATGAAGAGCTCCTACGAGCAGTACTTC
j_call: TRBJ2-7
v_call: TRBV2
d_call: .
clone_size: .

cdr3_aa: CASSLTGTAALYGYTF
cdr3_nt: TGTGCCAGCAGCCTAACCGGGACAGCCGCCCTCTATGGCTACACCTTC
j_call: TRBJ1-2
v_call: TRBV7-2
d_call: TRBD1
clone_size: .

cdr3_aa: CASSDPGGVSTEAFF
cdr3_nt: TGTGCCAGTAGTGACCCAGGGGGCGTAAGCACTGAAGCTTTCTTT
j_call: TRBJ1-1
v_call: TRBV19
d_call: TRBD1
clone_size: once

cdr3_aa: CASGEMATEAFF
cdr3_nt: TGTGCCAGCGGAGAAATGGCCACTGAAGCTTTCTTT
j_call: TRBJ1-1
v_call: TRBV2
d_call: .
clone_size: .

cdr3_aa: CATSRVNKNTQYF
cdr3_nt: TGTGCCACCAGCAGAGTAAACAAGAATACGCAGTATTTT
j_call: TRBJ2-3
v_call: TRBV15
d_call: .
clone_size: .

cdr3_aa: CASSPWTGRNTEAFF
cdr3_nt: TGTGCCAGCAGCCCCTGGACAGGGCGAAACACTGAAGCTTTCTTT
j_call: TRBJ1-1
v_call: TRBV11-3
d_call: TRBD1
clone_size: .

cdr3_aa: CASSQDRGQSSYNEQFF
cdr3_nt: TGTGCCAGCAGTCAGGACAGAGGACAAAGCTCCTACAATGAGCAGTTCTTC
j_call: TRBJ2-1
v_call: TRBV6-6
d_call: .
clone_size: .

cdr3_aa: CASSLVADSNQPQHF
cdr3_nt: TGTGCCAGCAGCTTAGTAGCCGATAGCAATCAGCCCCAGCATTTT
j_call: TRBJ1-5
v_call: TRBV7-6
d_call: .
clone_size: .

cdr3_aa: CASSSTSGYTDTQYF
cdr3_nt: TGTGCCAGCAGCTCGACTAGCGGATACACAGATACGCAGTATTTT
j_call: TRBJ2-3
v_call: TRBV7-9
d_call: TRBD2
clone_size: .

cdr3_aa: CASSEGVQATGELFF
cdr3_nt: TGTGCCAGCAGCGAGGGGGTACAGGCCACCGGGGAGCTGTTTTTT
j_call: TRBJ2-2
v_call: TRBV9
d_call: .
clone_size: .

cdr3_aa: CASSPSFAPSGVGQFF
cdr3_nt: TGTGCCAGCAGTCCCTCGTTCGCCCCCTCAGGCGTTGGGCAGTTCTTC
j_call: TRBJ2-1
v_call: TRBV27
d_call: .
clone_size: once

cdr3_aa: CASHGGTGPYEQYF
cdr3_nt: TGTGCCTCACACGGGGGGACGGGTCCCTACGAGCAGTACTTC
j_call: TRBJ2-7
v_call: TRBV27
d_call: TRBD2
clone_size: .

cdr3_aa: CASKTSGSNTGELFF
cdr3_nt: TGTGCCAGCAAGACTAGCGGGTCGAACACCGGGGAGCTGTTTTTT
j_call: TRBJ2-2
v_call: TRBV2
d_call: TRBD2
clone_size: .

cdr3_aa: CAWSQGGNYGYTF
cdr3_nt: TGTGCCTGGAGTCAGGGGGGCAACTATGGCTACACCTTC
j_call: TRBJ1-2
v_call: TRBV30
d_call: TRBD1
clone_size: once

cdr3_aa: CASNRGDRVTNYGYTF
cdr3_nt: TGTGCCAGCAATCGGGGGGACAGGGTTACTAACTATGGCTACACCTTC
j_call: TRBJ1-2
v_call: TRBV19
d_call: TRBD1
clone_size: .

cdr3_aa: CASSETGSPNEKLFF
cdr3_nt: TGTGCCAGCAGCGAGACAGGGTCACCTAATGAAAAACTGTTTTTT
j_call: TRBJ1-4
v_call: TRBV6-5
d_call: TRBD1
clone_size: .

cdr3_aa: CASSYSEGSYEQYF
cdr3_nt: TGTGCCAGCAGTTACTCCGAGGGTTCCTACGAGCAGTACTTC
j_call: TRBJ2-7
v_call: TRBV6-6
d_call: .
clone_size: .

cdr3_aa: CASSAGLTNSPLHF
cdr3_nt: TGTGCCAGCAGCGCGGGACTGACAAATTCACCCCTCCACTTT
j_call: TRBJ1-6
v_call: TRBV9
d_call: .
clone_size: once

cdr3_aa: CASSSDRGQILNTEAFF
cdr3_nt: TGTGCCAGCAGCTCGGACAGGGGGCAGATCCTGAACACTGAAGCTTTCTTT
j_call: TRBJ1-1
v_call: TRBV5-6
d_call: TRBD1
clone_size: .

cdr3_aa: CASSTTGVLAETQYF
cdr3_nt: TGTGCCAGCAGCACGACCGGGGTCTTAGCAGAGACCCAGTACTTC
j_call: TRBJ2-5
v_call: TRBV7-7
d_call: .
clone_size: once

cdr3_aa: CASSQTGQGSTGELFF
cdr3_nt: TGTGCCAGCAGCCAAACGGGACAGGGATCTACCGGGGAGCTGTTTTTT
j_call: TRBJ2-2
v_call: TRBV4-2
d_call: TRBD1
clone_size: .

cdr3_aa: CASSTDSGRVQFF
cdr3_nt: TGTGCCAGTAGTACGGATAGCGGGAGGGTTCAGTTCTTC
j_call: TRBJ2-1
v_call: TRBV19
d_call: TRBD2
clone_size: .

cdr3_aa: CASSHFVKNIQYF
cdr3_nt: TGTGCCAGCAGCCACTTCGTCAAAAACATTCAGTACTTC
j_call: TRBJ2-4
v_call: TRBV14
d_call: .
clone_size: once

cdr3_aa: CASSYSGTGDLDEQFF
cdr3_nt: TGTGCCAGCAGTTACTCGGGGACAGGGGATCTGGATGAGCAGTTCTTC
j_call: TRBJ2-1
v_call: TRBV6-6
d_call: TRBD1
clone_size: .

cdr3_aa: CASSSPPAGEQFF
cdr3_nt: TGTGCCAGCAGTTCACCCCCGGCGGGTGAGCAGTTCTTC
j_call: TRBJ2-1
v_call: TRBV28
d_call: .
clone_size: .

cdr3_aa: CASSRDRPPTGELFF
cdr3_nt: TGTGCCAGCAGCCGTGACAGGCCCCCCACCGGGGAGCTGTTTTTT
j_call: TRBJ2-2
v_call: TRBV7-2
d_call: .
clone_size: .

cdr3_aa: CAIRGTSGSSYNEQFF
cdr3_nt: TGTGCCATCAGAGGTACTAGCGGAAGCTCCTACAATGAGCAGTTCTTC
j_call: TRBJ2-1
v_call: TRBV10-3
d_call: TRBD2
clone_size: .

cdr3_aa: CASSLQSRYGYTF
cdr3_nt: TGTGCCAGCAGTTTACAGTCGAGGTATGGCTACACCTTC
j_call: TRBJ1-2
v_call: TRBV28
d_call: .
clone_size: .

cdr3_aa: CASSPGQGYHNEQFF
cdr3_nt: TGTGCCAGCAGCCCCGGACAGGGGTACCACAATGAGCAGTTCTTC
j_call: TRBJ2-1
v_call: TRBV7-2
d_call: TRBD1
clone_size: .

cdr3_aa: CASRGASTDTQYF
cdr3_nt: TGTGCCAGTAGAGGGGCTAGCACAGATACGCAGTATTTT
j_call: TRBJ2-3
v_call: TRBV19
d_call: .
clone_size: .

cdr3_aa: CAASLAGGSPNEQFF
cdr3_nt: TGTGCCGCGAGCTTAGCGGGAGGGTCTCCCAATGAGCAGTTCTTC
j_call: TRBJ2-1
v_call: TRBV10-3
d_call: TRBD2
clone_size: .

cdr3_aa: CASSSQGASGNQPQHF
cdr3_nt: TGTGCCAGCAGCTCACAGGGGGCGAGTGGCAATCAGCCCCAGCATTTT
j_call: TRBJ1-5
v_call: TRBV7-7
d_call: TRBD1
clone_size: few

cdr3_aa: CASSPPGLAGVGAQYF
cdr3_nt: TGTGCCAGCAGCCCCCCCGGACTAGCGGGGGTGGGGGCGCAGTATTTT
j_call: TRBJ2-3
v_call: TRBV5-4
d_call: TRBD2
clone_size: .

cdr3_aa: CASSFSGGVLPGELFF
cdr3_nt: TGTGCCAGCAGTTTTAGCGGGGGGGTTCTTCCCGGGGAGCTGTTTTTT
j_call: TRBJ2-2
v_call: TRBV27
d_call: TRBD2
clone_size: .

cdr3_aa: CASSQVSLLAGGQETQYF
cdr3_nt: TGTGCCAGCAGCCAAGTATCCCTCCTAGCGGGGGGCCAAGAGACCCAGTACTTC
j_call: TRBJ2-5
v_call: TRBV3-1/TRBV3-2
d_call: TRBD2
clone_size: once

cdr3_aa: CASKPQGVVQETQYF
cdr3_nt: TGTGCCAGTAAGCCCCAGGGGGTTGTCCAAGAGACCCAGTACTTC
j_call: TRBJ2-5
v_call: TRBV19
d_call: TRBD1
clone_size: .

cdr3_aa: CAFPGSAGWPCTEAFF
cdr3_nt: TGCGCCTTCCCGGGGAGCGCGGGGTGGCCGTGCACTGAAGCTTTCTTT
j_call: TRBJ1-1
v_call: TRBV10-1
d_call: .
clone_size: .

cdr3_aa: CASSPTTTANTEAFF
cdr3_nt: TGTGCCAGCAGCCCTACGACGACAGCGAACACTGAAGCTTTCTTT
j_call: TRBJ1-1
v_call: TRBV11-3
d_call: .
clone_size: .

cdr3_aa: CASSLGSGSGNTIYF
cdr3_nt: TGTGCCAGCAGCTTGGGCAGTGGCTCTGGAAACACCATATATTTT
j_call: TRBJ1-3
v_call: TRBV7-9
d_call: .
clone_size: .

cdr3_aa: CATSRNNADSPLHF
cdr3_nt: TGTGCCACCAGCAGAAACAACGCGGATTCACCCCTCCACTTT
j_call: TRBJ1-6
v_call: TRBV15
d_call: .
clone_size: .

cdr3_aa: CASNEGTGSYNEQFF
cdr3_nt: TGTGCCAGCAATGAAGGGACAGGGTCCTACAATGAGCAGTTCTTC
j_call: TRBJ2-1
v_call: TRBV6-1
d_call: TRBD1
clone_size: .

cdr3_aa: CASSPTGTGELFF
cdr3_nt: TGTGCCAGCTCACCGACGGGCACCGGGGAGCTGTTTTTT
j_call: TRBJ2-2
v_call: TRBV18
d_call: .
clone_size: .

cdr3_aa: CASSLTSGGRETQYF
cdr3_nt: TGTGCCAGCAGCTTAACTAGCGGGGGACGAGAGACCCAGTACTTC
j_call: TRBJ2-5
v_call: TRBV7-9
d_call: TRBD2
clone_size: .

cdr3_aa: CASSIDRGTNYGYTF
cdr3_nt: TGTGCCAGTAGTATAGACAGGGGGACTAACTATGGCTACACCTTC
j_call: TRBJ1-2
v_call: TRBV19
d_call: TRBD1
clone_size: once

cdr3_aa: CASSVGEQGGYTF
cdr3_nt: TGTGCCAGCAGCGTAGGGGAACAGGGTGGCTACACCTTC
j_call: TRBJ1-2
v_call: TRBV9
d_call: .
clone_size: once

cdr3_aa: CASSVEAGIMETQYF
cdr3_nt: TGTGCCAGCAGTGTGGAAGCAGGGATCATGGAGACCCAGTACTTC
j_call: TRBJ2-5
v_call: TRBV2
d_call: .
clone_size: once

cdr3_aa: CASSYRTGYSNQPQHF
cdr3_nt: TGTGCCAGCAGTTACCGGACAGGGTATAGCAATCAGCCCCAGCATTTT
j_call: TRBJ1-5
v_call: TRBV6-6
d_call: TRBD1
clone_size: .

cdr3_aa: CSFRSGGPGQPQHF
cdr3_nt: TGCAGCTTTCGGTCAGGGGGCCCGGGACAGCCCCAGCATTTT
j_call: TRBJ1-5
v_call: TRBV29-1
d_call: TRBD1
clone_size: .

cdr3_aa: CASSLAQRANTGELFF
cdr3_nt: TGCGCCAGCAGCTTGGCTCAGCGTGCGAACACCGGGGAGCTGTTTTTT
j_call: TRBJ2-2
v_call: TRBV5-1
d_call: .
clone_size: .

cdr3_aa: CASSSRVANEKLFF
cdr3_nt: TGTGCCAGCAGCTCCCGGGTGGCTAATGAAAAACTGTTTTTT
j_call: TRBJ1-4
v_call: TRBV5-6
d_call: .
clone_size: .

cdr3_aa: CASSNDGVRLNEQYF
cdr3_nt: TGTGCCAGCAGTAACGACGGGGTGCGCCTTAACGAGCAGTACTTC
j_call: TRBJ2-7
v_call: TRBV27
d_call: .
clone_size: .

cdr3_aa: CASSFQALSGNTIYF
cdr3_nt: TGTGCCAGCAGTTTCCAGGCCCTCTCTGGAAACACCATATATTTT
j_call: TRBJ1-3
v_call: TRBV2
d_call: .
clone_size: .

cdr3_aa: CATSEAGLVSGGTGELFF
cdr3_nt: TGTGCCACCAGTGAGGCGGGACTAGTAAGCGGGGGCACCGGGGAGCTGTTTTTT
j_call: TRBJ2-2
v_call: TRBV24-1
d_call: TRBD2
clone_size: .

cdr3_aa: CASSLTGFQPQHF
cdr3_nt: TGTGCCAGCAGTCTCACAGGGTTTCAGCCCCAGCATTTT
j_call: TRBJ1-5
v_call: TRBV3-1/TRBV3-2
d_call: .
clone_size: .

cdr3_aa: CASSPNRDNEQFF
cdr3_nt: TGTGCCAGCAGCCCCAACAGGGACAATGAGCAGTTCTTC
j_call: TRBJ2-1
v_call: TRBV7-7
d_call: .
clone_size: .